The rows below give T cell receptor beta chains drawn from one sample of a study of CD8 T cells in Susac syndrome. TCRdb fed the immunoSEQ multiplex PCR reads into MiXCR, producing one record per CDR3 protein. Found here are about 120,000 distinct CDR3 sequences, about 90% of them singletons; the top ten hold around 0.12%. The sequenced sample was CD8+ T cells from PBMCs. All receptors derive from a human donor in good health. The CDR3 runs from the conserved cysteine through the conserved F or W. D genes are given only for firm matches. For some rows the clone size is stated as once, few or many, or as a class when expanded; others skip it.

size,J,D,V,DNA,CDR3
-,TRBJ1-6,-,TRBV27,TGTGCCAGCAGTCCACAGGGACTGTTGAGGGATTCACCCCTCCACTTT,CASSPQGLLRDSPLHF
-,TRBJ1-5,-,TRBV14,TGTGCCAGCAGCTTGGGATACAGGGAATTTCAGCCCCAGCATTTT,CASSLGYREFQPQHF
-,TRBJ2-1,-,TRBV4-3,TGCGCCAGCAGCGGGCGCGGGCCGCCCTTTTCGGAGCAGTTCTTC,CASSGRGPPFSEQFF
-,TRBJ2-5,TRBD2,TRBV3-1,TGTGCCAGCAGCCTTCGTAGCGGGGAAGAGACCCAGTACTTC,CASSLRSGEETQYF
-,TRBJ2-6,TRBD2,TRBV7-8,TGTGCCAGCAGCTCTAGCGGGGATAGCTCTGGGGCCAACGTCCTGACTTTC,CASSSSGDSSGANVLTF
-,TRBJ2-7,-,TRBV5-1,TGCGCCAGCAGCTTTATCGCGGAGGGTTCCTACGAGCAGTACTTC,CASSFIAEGSYEQYF
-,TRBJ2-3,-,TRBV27,TGTGCCAGCAGTACCATCACAGATACGCAGTATTTT,CASSTITDTQYF
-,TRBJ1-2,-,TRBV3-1,TGTGCCAGCAGCCAAGATGAGGGGGATACAAGTGGCTACACCTTC,CASSQDEGDTSGYTF
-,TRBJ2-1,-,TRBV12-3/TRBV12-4,TGTGCCAGCAGTTTGTGGCAGGGGACCAACAATGAGCAGTTCTTC,CASSLWQGTNNEQFF
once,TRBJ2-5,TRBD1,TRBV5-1,TGCGCCAGCAGCTTCGGCAGGGGGCCTCAAGAGACCCAGTACTTC,CASSFGRGPQETQYF
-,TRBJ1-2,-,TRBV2,TGTGCCGGGATAAAAACAGGAGAATATGGCTACACCTTC,CAGIKTGEYGYTF
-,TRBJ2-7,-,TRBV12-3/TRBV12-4,TGTGCCAGCAGTCCAGGGGACCGGGGGGCCTACGAGCAGTACTTC,CASSPGDRGAYEQYF
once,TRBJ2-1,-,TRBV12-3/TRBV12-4,TGTGCCAGCATCACCGGGCCCCCCTACAATGAGCAGTTCTTC,CASITGPPYNEQFF
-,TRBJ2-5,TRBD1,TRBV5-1,TGCGCCAGCAGCCCGTGGGGGACAGGGAGAGAGACCCAGTACTTC,CASSPWGTGRETQYF
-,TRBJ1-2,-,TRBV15,TGTGCCACCAGCCACACGGGGGCCCCCACGGAGGGCTACACCTTC,CATSHTGAPTEGYTF
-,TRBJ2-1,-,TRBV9,TGTGCCAGCAGCGGCCGACAGACCTACAATGAGCAGTTCTTC,CASSGRQTYNEQFF
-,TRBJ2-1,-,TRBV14,TGTGCCAGCAGCTTTGGCCGGGACCGACGAAATGAGCAGTTCTTC,CASSFGRDRRNEQFF
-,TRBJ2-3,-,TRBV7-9,TGTGCCAGCAGCCCCTTACAGGGAACTACAGATACGCAGTATTTT,CASSPLQGTTDTQYF
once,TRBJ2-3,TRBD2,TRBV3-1,TGTGCCAGCAGCCAAGATGGCGGGACTAGCCTAGAGAGCACAGATACGCAGTATTTT,CASSQDGGTSLESTDTQYF
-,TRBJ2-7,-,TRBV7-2,TGTGCCAGCAGCTTAGCGGCGACGGGAACCTACGAGCAGTACTTC,CASSLAATGTYEQYF
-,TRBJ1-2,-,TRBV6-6,TGTGCCAGCAGTGTCGGCGACTATGGCTACACCTTC,CASSVGDYGYTF